This T cell receptor beta chain was sequenced in a study of TIL therapy for anti-PD-1-resistant metastatic lung cancer. Overall study context: Median patient age was nearly 55, ranging about 35-80 years. Study-level points and caveats: The cohort had more treatment-naive, never-smoker and oncogene-addicted patients than typical.

Described time point: pre-treatment sample, taken before nivolumab and TIL therapy. On this clone itself: What it recognizes is unknown.

V was pared by 3 bases and J by 0 bases, with 12 bases between. Germline values: CDR1 LGHNA, CDR2 YSLEER. The CDR3 sequence is 15 residues long. Sequencing used immunoSEQ v3. Libraries were sequenced to 1.5 million to 2 million read pairs (survey) or about 5-6.5 million (deep). Produced via immunoSEQ multiplex PCR; TCRdb's table is partial and in-frame only. The table lists about 20,000 clones, roughly four fifths of them singletons. The TCR originated in a person aged 25 to 80 with non-small cell lung cancer. The V gene is TRBV4-3, the J gene TRBJ2-7; D tentatively reads TRBD1 or TRBD2 (5 bases each). The sequences come from blood, collected at baseline. As DNA, the CDR3 is TGCGCCAGCAGCCAGGACGGGACGGGCTCCTACGAGCAGTACTTC. The encoded protein is CASSQDGTGSYEQYF.